The 11 T cell receptor beta chains in this list originate from one sample, sequenced in a study of vaccination and CD4 T cells after COVID-19. Sequencing of cultured CD4+ T cell DNA used the Oncomine TCR Beta short-read assay. TCRdb independently ran MiXCR on the PCR reads; one entry per CDR3 protein. Seen here are about 22,000 distinct CDR3 sequences, around a third observed once, and the top ten hold about an eighth. The time point is: late sampling 161 to 241 days after vaccination in three convalescent patients. The treatment denotes: roughly 10-day PBMC culture with coronavirus spike peptide pools or control peptides (ViraFEST assay). These receptors are not linked to any known antigen. Here the sequenced sample was CD4+ T cells from blood, cultured in vitro, taken about 7 months after SARS-CoV-2 vaccination. Every receptor here comes from a human donor who had recovered from COVID-19.

This sequence joins TRBV12-3 or TRBV12-4 and TRBJ2-7, with 8 positions matching TRBD2. Germline trimming cut 3 bases from V and 3 bases from J; bases unmatched to any gene: 7. The CDR3 loop spans 15 amino acids. This CDR3 reads CASSFKFSGVYEQYF. The DNA of the CDR3 is TGTGCCAGCAGTTTTAAATTTAGCGGGGTCTACGAGCAGTACTTC.

In this sample, this clonotype turned up a few times. The chain links TRBV20-1 to TRBJ2-5, with 11 bases that match TRBD1. CDR1 DFQATT and CDR2 SNEGSKA come from the germline V gene (reference sequence). After removal of 4 bases from V and 5 bases from J, the junction contained 9 bases not matched to a gene. The CDR3 has 15 amino acids. The chain's CDR3 is CSATSGQGGKETQYF. DNA for the CDR3: TGCAGTGCTACTTCGGGACAGGGGGGAAAGGAGACCCAGTACTTC.

This chain joins TRBV20-1 and TRBJ2-2; D not resolved. The CDR3 runs to 13 residues. V lost 5 bases to trimming and J lost 2 bases, with 9 bases between them. Germline V gives CDR1 DFQATT, CDR2 SNEGSKA (reference sequence). The CDR3: CSAYRGNTGELFF. CDR3 coding DNA: TGCAGTGCTTATCGAGGAAACACCGGGGAGCTGTTTTTT.

The genes are TRBV5-4 and TRBJ2-2; possible D gene TRBD2, 6 bases. Germline-derived CDR1 and CDR2 are SGHNT and YYREEE (reference sequence). Trimming cost V 4 bases and J 0 bases, with 10 bases left between them. The CDR3 covers 15 residues. CDR3 residues: CASSPAGTNTGELFF. The CDR3 bases are TGTGCCAGCAGCCCAGCGGGCACGAACACCGGGGAGCTGTTTTTT. The complete variable domain, with remaining parts taken from reference TRBV5-4 and TRBJ2-2, reads ETGVTQSPTHLIKTRGQQVTLRCSSQSGHNTVSWYQQALGQGPQFIFQYYREEENGRGNFPPRFSGLQFPNYSSELNVNALELDDSALYLCASSPAGTNTGELFFGEGSRLTVL.

This clonotype has just a few counts. V is TRBV6-5 and J is TRBJ2-7; D might be TRBD1 (6 bases). The V gene lost 4 bases and the J gene lost 3 bases, with 16 bases spanning the gap. This CDR3 contains 15 residues. From germline, CDR1 is MNHEY and CDR2 SVGAGI. CDR3 nucleotide sequence: TGTGCCAGCAGTTCGGGACACCACGGCGGCTACGAGCAGTACTTC. Encoded protein: CASSSGHHGGYEQYF.

The J gene is TRBJ2-5, the V gene TRBV5-4, with a tentative D call TRBD2 (6 bases). V lost 4 bases, J lost 3 bases, and 16 bases lay in between. The CDR3 spans 15 residues. Germline CDR1 SGHNT, CDR2 YYREEE (reference sequence). CDR3 region: CASSRDSGRKETQYF. CDR3 DNA sequence: TGTGCCAGCAGCCGAGACTCAGGGAGGAAAGAGACCCAGTACTTC. Combining the CDR3 with reference TRBV5-4 and TRBJ2-5 gives the whole variable domain ETGVTQSPTHLIKTRGQQVTLRCSSQSGHNTVSWYQQALGQGPQFIFQYYREEENGRGNFPPRFSGLQFPNYSSELNVNALELDDSALYLCASSRDSGRKETQYFGPGTRLLVL.

V is TRBV4-2 and J is TRBJ2-1; a possible D gene is TRBD2 (5 bases). From germline, CDR1 is LGHNA and CDR2 YNFKEQ. CDR3 length: 15 residues. V lost 1 base, J lost 3 bases, and 10 bases lay in between. CDR3 DNA: TGTGCCAGCAGCCAAGGAGGGCTCAACTACAATGAGCAGTTCTTC. Translation gives CASSQGGLNYNEQFF.

There are a few counts of this clonotype. The chain uses TRBV20-1 and TRBJ2-5; maybe TRBD2 (5 bases). CDR3 length: 16 residues. Germline CDR1 reads DFQATT; CDR2 reads SNEGSKA (reference sequence). The V and J ends lost 3 bases and 2 bases respectively, with 19 bases between them. Written as DNA, the CDR3 is TGCAGTGCTAGTGTTCCCTCTAGCATCCGACAAGAGACCCAGTACTTC. Protein sequence: CSASVPSSIRQETQYF.

J is TRBJ2-1 and V is TRBV7-3; D not certain. Germline CDR1 is SGHTA and CDR2 is FQGTGA. Trimming took off 3 bases at V and 1 base at J, with 7 bases between the two ends. This CDR3 contains 14 residues. The CDR3 bases are TGTGCCAGCAGCTTGAGCTCTTCCTACAATGAGCAGTTCTTC. Protein product: CASSLSSSYNEQFF.

The sample holds a few counts of this clonotype. The rearrangement links TRBV20-1 to TRBJ2-3; D is undetermined. The CDR3 contains 13 residues. V was trimmed by 3 bases and J by 5 bases, leaving 12 bases between them. The V gene's germline CDR1 is DFQATT and CDR2 SNEGSKA (reference sequence). For the CDR3, the DNA is TGCAGTGCTAGTTTTCAGGAAAAAGATACGCAGTATTTT. This codes for CSASFQEKDTQYF.

This sequence joins TRBV20-1 and TRBJ2-3; 8 positions match TRBD1. J was trimmed by 0 bases and V by 1 base; bases with no gene match: 0. CDR3 size: 14 residues. Germline V CDR1 and CDR2: DFQATT, SNEGSKA (reference sequence). CDR3 bases: TGCAGTGCTAGAGGACAGGGGAGCACAGATACGCAGTATTTT. Amino acid sequence: CSARGQGSTDTQYF.